The 13 T cell receptor beta chains below were found in one sample sequenced in a study of early T cells in non-severe SARS-CoV-2 infection. In TCRdb, the 5' RACE reads were re-called with MiXCR into one record per CDR3 protein. The repertoire holds 70,000 to 85,000 distinct CDR3 sequences, with around 10% as singletons. Specimen: whole blood, collected at baseline. Receptor source: an adult who was a healthcare worker with PCR-confirmed SARS-CoV-2 infection or an uninfected control (not recorded which). The donor label of this sample is uncertain.

This sequence joins TRBV18 and TRBJ1-1, with D uncertain. Trimming left V 3 bases short and J 8 bases short, with 10 bases between. The CDR3 totals 12 residues. Germline V gives CDR1 KGHSH, CDR2 LQKENI. CDR3 in amino acids: CASSPTTQEAFF. The CDR3 DNA reads TGTGCCAGCTCACCTACTACTCAGGAAGCTTTCTTT.

This clonotype turned up a few times. The chain employs TRBV10-3 and TRBJ1-1; no clear D gene. This CDR3 region has 11 residues. CDR1 is ENHRY and CDR2 is SYGVKD in the germline V gene. V lost 11 bases and J lost 1, with 8 bases in between. The CDR3 sequence is CAAQGNTEAFF. Written as DNA, the CDR3 is TGTGCCGCTCAAGGGAACACTGAAGCTTTCTTT.

The CDR3 here is CAISEGGTNTEAFF. The CDR3, as DNA: TGTGCCATCAGTGAGGGGGGGACGAACACTGAAGCTTTCTTT. This sequence joins TRBV10-3 and TRBJ1-1; TRBD1 might be the D (5 bases). Germline V lookup: CDR1 ENHRY, CDR2 SYGVKD. The CDR3 consists of 14 residues. V was cut by 2 bases and J by 1 base, with 8 bases left in between.

The genes are TRBV5-1 and TRBJ2-3; perhaps TRBD2 as D (6 bases). CDR1 and CDR2 from the germline V gene are SGHRS and YFSETQ. The CDR3 spans 14 residues. The germline V and J ends were trimmed by 5 bases and 2 bases, with 12 bases remaining between them. In DNA form, the CDR3 reads TGCGCCAGCAGTCAGCGGGCGCACACAGATACGCAGTATTTT. This translates into CASSQRAHTDTQYF. The variable domain in full, completed from reference TRBV5-1 and TRBJ2-3, reads KAGVTQTPRYLIKTRGQQVTLSCSPISGHRSVSWYQQTPGQGLQFLFEYFSETQRNKGNFPGRFSGRQFSNSRSEMNVSTLELGDSALYLCASSQRAHTDTQYFGPGTRLTVL.

In this sample, this clonotype turned up a few times. The chain carries TRBV24-1 and TRBJ2-2; D uncertain. Trimming pared 2 bases from V and 6 bases from J, leaving 3 bases between. Germline V gene lookup returns CDR1 KGHDR and CDR2 SFDVKD. CDR3 length: 12 residues. In DNA form, the CDR3 reads TGTGCCACCAGTGATTCTTCCGGGGAGCTGTTTTTT. It translates to CATSDSSGELFF.

Worth noting for this clonotype: This may be a read error, as it is one base from a much larger clone. This chain connects TRBV7-3 to TRBJ2-2, with TRBD1 matching over 8 bases. Germline CDR1 is SGHTA and CDR2 is FQGTGA. J was trimmed by 4 bases and V by 5 bases; bases with no gene match: 0. The CDR3 contains 13 residues. The chain's CDR3 is CASSTGGTGELFF. CDR3 DNA: TGTGCCAGCAGCACAGGGGGCACCGGGGAGCTGTTTTTT. The full variable domain, in which reference TRBV7-3 and TRBJ2-2 provide the parts outside the CDR3, is GAGVSQTPSNKVTEKGKYVELRCDPISGHTALYWYRQSLGQGPEFLIYFQGTGAADDSGLPNDRFFAVRPEGSVSTLKIQRTERGDSAVYLCASSTGGTGELFFGEGSRLTVL.

The V and J genes are TRBV5-1 and TRBJ2-1; 11 bases match TRBD2. Germline CDR1 is SGHRS and CDR2 is YFSETQ. CDR3 size: 16 residues. Trimming at V came to 4 bases and at J to 3 bases, leaving 6 bases not matched to a gene. The CDR3 protein is CASSATTSGIYNEQFF. CDR3 nucleotides: TGCGCCAGCAGCGCAACGACTAGCGGGATCTACAATGAGCAGTTCTTC.

The table lists this clonotype with a few counts. The J gene is TRBJ2-3, the V gene TRBV4-2; D could derive from TRBD1 or TRBD2 (5 bases each). Germline V CDR1 and CDR2: LGHNA, YNFKEQ. The CDR3 is 17 amino acids. V lost 0 bases and J lost 4, with 17 bases in between. The CDR3 DNA reads TGTGCCAGCAGCCAAGATGAGGGGAATTCAATCCCAGATACGCAGTATTTT. This translates into CASSQDEGNSIPDTQYF.

The chain employs TRBV5-5 and TRBJ2-5; 7 bases map to TRBD1. The trim removed 0 bases at V and 4 bases at J, leaving 0 bases unmatched. Germline V lookup: CDR1 SGHKS, CDR2 YYEKEE (reference sequence). The CDR3 contains 13 residues. This CDR3 is CASSLGDRETQYF. The CDR3 nucleotides are TGTGCCAGCAGCTTGGGGGACAGAGAGACCCAGTACTTC.

The sample holds a few counts of this clonotype. V gene TRBV29-1 combines with J gene TRBJ1-5, with 8 bases lining up with TRBD1. Germline V gene lookup returns CDR1 SQVTM and CDR2 ANQGSEA. This CDR3 has 13 residues. V lost 4 bases to trimming and J lost 7 bases; unmatched junction nucleotides: 6. CDR3 protein: CSVGETGVQPQHF. CDR3 DNA sequence: TGCAGCGTTGGAGAGACAGGGGTCCAGCCCCAGCATTTT.

This clonotype showed up just a few times. A read error may be the cause here, since a much bigger clone is one base away. The chain joins TRBV28 to TRBJ2-7; unclear D gene. The CDR3 covers 11 residues. Germline-derived CDR1 and CDR2 are MDHEN and SYDVKM. V was cut by 2 bases and J by 6 bases, with 5 bases left in between. The CDR3 DNA reads as TGTGCCAGCAGTTTACAGCGCGAGCAGTACTTC. It yields the protein CASSLQREQYF.

This clonotype was observed many times. The chain has TRBV6-1 and TRBJ2-7; either TRBD1 or TRBD2 may supply D (5 bases each). V lost 7 bases and J lost 3, with 19 bases in between. The CDR3 is 15 residues long. CDR1 and CDR2 (germline): MNHNS, SASEGT. The CDR3 DNA follows: TGTGCCAGCATTGTCCGGGACGAAGGATACTACGAGCAGTACTTC. This translates into CASIVRDEGYYEQYF.

This clonotype was seen repeatedly, ten times or more. The chain has TRBV7-6 and TRBJ1-2, with 7 bases that match TRBD1. The V gene's germline CDR1 is SGHVS and CDR2 FNYEAQ. This CDR3 is built from 12 residues. The ends lost 5 bases at V and 7 bases at J; junction bases unmatched: 4. The CDR3 bases are TGTGCCAGCAGCCGACAGGGAGGTGGCTACACCTTC. Amino acid sequence: CASSRQGGGYTF.